This TCR beta chain was documented in a study of T cell responses to AZD1222 COVID-19 vaccine. Findings of the study overall: Possibly, clonal diversity was underestimated; donors were largely white British and included more females.

V was shortened by 6 bases and J by 3 bases, with 18 bases between the two germline ends. This CDR3 is 15 amino acids long. Germline V gene sequence: CDR1 MNHEY, CDR2 SMNVEV (reference sequence). As for this clone: Its specificity is not known.

Sequenced by immunoSEQ multiplex PCR; TCRdb stores in-frame clones only, minus some. Of about 120,000 clones listed, over 75% are singletons. The input for sequencing was peripheral blood, taken on day 0 of AZD1222 vaccination. The receptor was isolated from an adult in good health. The chain couples TRBV27 to TRBJ2-7; no firm D call. In DNA, the CDR3 is TGTGCCAGCAGAGCCCGGGCCACCACACTCTACGAGCAGTACTTC. Translating it yields CASRARATTLYEQYF.